The 2 T cell receptor beta chains presented below share a single source sample, sequenced in a study of identical twins. TCRdb redid the calling of the 5' RACE reads with MiXCR, one entry per CDR3 protein. The sample gives 400,000 to 500,000 distinct CDR3 sequences, about a fifth of which show up once; approximately 12% is in the top ten. Sequenced sample: naive T cells sorted from blood. These receptor sequences come from a man over 45 in good health.

The genes are TRBV5-1 and TRBJ1-4, with 9 positions matching TRBD1. V lost 4 bases, J lost 6 bases, and 7 bases stayed unmatched. Germline assignment: CDR1 SGHRS and CDR2 YFSETQ. The CDR3 is 15 amino acids. The DNA for the CDR3 is TGCGCCAGCAGCACGGGGACAGGGCGGGATGAAAAACTGTTTTTT. Encoded protein: CASSTGTGRDEKLFF. The whole variable domain, filled in from reference TRBV5-1 and TRBJ1-4, reads KAGVTQTPRYLIKTRGQQVTLSCSPISGHRSVSWYQQTPGQGLQFLFEYFSETQRNKGNFPGRFSGRQFSNSRSEMNVSTLELGDSALYLCASSTGTGRDEKLFFGSGTQLSVL.

In its sample, this clonotype was seen many times. The V and J genes are TRBV12-3 or TRBV12-4 and TRBJ1-2; 8 bases map to TRBD1. The CDR3 extends over 16 amino acids. V trimming: 1 base; J trimming: 4 bases; junction bases outside the gene matches: 8. The CDR3 region has the DNA TGTGCCAGCAGTTTAGTACAGGGGGGGGAAGGCTATGGCTACACCTTC. It translates to CASSLVQGGEGYGYTF.